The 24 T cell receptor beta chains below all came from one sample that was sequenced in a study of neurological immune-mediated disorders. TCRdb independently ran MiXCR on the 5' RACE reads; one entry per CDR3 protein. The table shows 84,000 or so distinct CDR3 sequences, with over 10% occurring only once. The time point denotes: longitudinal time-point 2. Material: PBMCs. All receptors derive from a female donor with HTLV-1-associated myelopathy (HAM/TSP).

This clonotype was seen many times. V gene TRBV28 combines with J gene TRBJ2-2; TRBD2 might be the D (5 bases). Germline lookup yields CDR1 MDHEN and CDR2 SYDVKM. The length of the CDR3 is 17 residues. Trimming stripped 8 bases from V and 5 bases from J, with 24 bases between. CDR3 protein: CASARRVLLRVTGELFF. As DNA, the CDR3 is TGTGCCAGCGCCCGGCGGGTCCTTCTACGTGTTACCGGGGAGCTGTTTTTT.

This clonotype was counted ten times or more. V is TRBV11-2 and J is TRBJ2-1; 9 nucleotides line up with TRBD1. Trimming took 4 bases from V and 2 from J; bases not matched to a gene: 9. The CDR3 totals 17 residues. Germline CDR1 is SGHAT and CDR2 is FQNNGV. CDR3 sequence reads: CASSYGPGQGPYNEQFF. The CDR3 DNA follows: TGTGCCAGCAGCTATGGTCCGGGACAGGGCCCCTACAATGAGCAGTTCTTC.

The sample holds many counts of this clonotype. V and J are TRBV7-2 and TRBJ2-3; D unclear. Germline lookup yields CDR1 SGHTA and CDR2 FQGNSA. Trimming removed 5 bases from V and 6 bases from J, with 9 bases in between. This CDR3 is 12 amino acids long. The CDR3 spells CASSHTLDTQYF. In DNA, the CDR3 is TGTGCCAGCAGCCATACACTTGATACGCAGTATTTT.

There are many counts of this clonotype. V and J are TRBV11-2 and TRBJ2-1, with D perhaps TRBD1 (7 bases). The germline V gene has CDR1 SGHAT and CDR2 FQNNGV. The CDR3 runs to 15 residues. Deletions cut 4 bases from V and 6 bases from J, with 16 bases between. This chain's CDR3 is CASSSQGGASNEQFF. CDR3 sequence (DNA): TGTGCCAGCAGCTCGCAGGGGGGAGCCAGCAATGAGCAGTTCTTC.

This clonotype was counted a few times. CDR3 coding DNA: TGTGCCAGCAGCACGGGACTAGTAGGGGGAACCTACGAGCAGTACTTC. Translating gives CASSTGLVGGTYEQYF. This chain links TRBV7-8 with TRBJ2-7; 8 bases align to TRBD2. After removal of 5 bases from V and 2 bases from J, the junction contained 11 bases not matched to a gene. CDR3 length: 16 residues. Germline CDR1 SGHVS, CDR2 FQNEAQ.

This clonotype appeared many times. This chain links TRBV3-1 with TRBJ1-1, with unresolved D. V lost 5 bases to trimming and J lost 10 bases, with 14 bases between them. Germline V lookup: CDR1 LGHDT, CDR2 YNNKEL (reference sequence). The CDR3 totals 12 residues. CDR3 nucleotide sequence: TGTGCCAGCAGCTTAGGGAGGTTTGGAGCTTTCTTT. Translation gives CASSLGRFGAFF.

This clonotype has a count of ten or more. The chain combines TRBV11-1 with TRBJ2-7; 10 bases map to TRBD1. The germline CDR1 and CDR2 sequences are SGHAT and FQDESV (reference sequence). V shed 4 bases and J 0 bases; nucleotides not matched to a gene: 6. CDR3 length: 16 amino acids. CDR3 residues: CASSYRQGASSYEQYF. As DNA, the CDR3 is TGTGCCAGCAGCTATAGACAGGGGGCAAGCTCCTACGAGCAGTACTTC.

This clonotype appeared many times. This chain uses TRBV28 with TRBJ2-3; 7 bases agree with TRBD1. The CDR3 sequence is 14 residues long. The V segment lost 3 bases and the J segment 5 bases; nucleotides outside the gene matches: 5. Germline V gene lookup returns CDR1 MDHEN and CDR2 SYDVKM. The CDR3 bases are TGTGCCAGCAGTTTGAAGGGGGCTCAAGATACGCAGTATTTT. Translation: CASSLKGAQDTQYF.

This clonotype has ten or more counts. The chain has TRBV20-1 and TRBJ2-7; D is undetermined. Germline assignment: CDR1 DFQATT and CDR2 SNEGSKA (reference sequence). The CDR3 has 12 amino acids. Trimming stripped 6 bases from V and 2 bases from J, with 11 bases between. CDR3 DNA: TGCAGTGCCAAGACGGAAACCTACGAGCAGTACTTC. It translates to CSAKTETYEQYF.

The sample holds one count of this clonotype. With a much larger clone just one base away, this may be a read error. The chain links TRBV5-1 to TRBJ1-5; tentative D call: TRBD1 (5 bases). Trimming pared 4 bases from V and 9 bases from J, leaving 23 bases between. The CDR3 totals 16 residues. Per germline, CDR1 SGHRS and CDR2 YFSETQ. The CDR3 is CASSGSTEDAKGPQHF. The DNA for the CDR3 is TGCGCCAGCAGCGGGTCGACAGAGGACGCCAAGGGGCCCCAGCATTTT. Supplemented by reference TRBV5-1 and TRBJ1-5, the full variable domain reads KAGVTQTPRYLIKTRGQQVTLSCSPISGHRSVSWYQQTPGQGLQFLFEYFSETQRNKGNFPGRFSGRQFSNSRSEMNVSTLELGDSALYLCASSGSTEDAKGPQHFGDGTRLSIL.

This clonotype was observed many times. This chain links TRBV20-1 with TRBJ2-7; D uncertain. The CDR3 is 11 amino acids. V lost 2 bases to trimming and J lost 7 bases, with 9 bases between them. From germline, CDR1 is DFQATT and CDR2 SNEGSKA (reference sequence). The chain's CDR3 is CSARPQGEQYF. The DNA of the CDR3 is TGCAGTGCTAGACCCCAAGGGGAGCAGTACTTC.

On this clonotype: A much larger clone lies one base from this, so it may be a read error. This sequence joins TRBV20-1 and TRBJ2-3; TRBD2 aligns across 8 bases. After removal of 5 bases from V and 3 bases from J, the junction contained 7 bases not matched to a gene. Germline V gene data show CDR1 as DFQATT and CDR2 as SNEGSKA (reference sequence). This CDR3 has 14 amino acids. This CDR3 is CSAPSGGGTDTQYF. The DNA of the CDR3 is TGCAGTGCTCCCAGCGGGGGTGGGACAGATACGCAGTATTTT.

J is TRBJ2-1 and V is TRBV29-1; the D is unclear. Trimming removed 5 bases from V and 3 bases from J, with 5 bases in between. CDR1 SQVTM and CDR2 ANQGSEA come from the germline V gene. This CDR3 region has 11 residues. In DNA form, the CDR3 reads TGCAGCGTTCCATTCTACAATGAGCAGTTCTTC. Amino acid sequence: CSVPFYNEQFF.

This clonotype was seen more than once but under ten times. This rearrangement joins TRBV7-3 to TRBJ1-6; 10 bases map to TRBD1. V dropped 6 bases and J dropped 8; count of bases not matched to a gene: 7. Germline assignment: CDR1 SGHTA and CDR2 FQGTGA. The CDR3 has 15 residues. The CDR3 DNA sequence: TGTGCCAGCAGTACTGGGACAGGGGCTTATTCACCCCTCCACTTT. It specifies CASSTGTGAYSPLHF.

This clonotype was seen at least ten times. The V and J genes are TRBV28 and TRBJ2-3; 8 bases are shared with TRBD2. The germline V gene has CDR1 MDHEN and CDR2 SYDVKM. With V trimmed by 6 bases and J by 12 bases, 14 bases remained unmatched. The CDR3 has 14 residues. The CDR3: CASRDPSRGGHQYF. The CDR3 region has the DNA TGTGCCAGCAGGGATCCTTCCCGGGGGGGACACCAGTATTTT.

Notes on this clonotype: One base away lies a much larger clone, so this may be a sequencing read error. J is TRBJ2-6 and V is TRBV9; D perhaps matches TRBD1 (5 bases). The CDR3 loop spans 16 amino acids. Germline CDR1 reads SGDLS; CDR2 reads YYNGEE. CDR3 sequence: CASSVGVSSGANFLTF. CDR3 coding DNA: TGTGCCAGCAGCGTAGGAGTGAGCTCTGGGGCCAACTTCCTGACTTTC.

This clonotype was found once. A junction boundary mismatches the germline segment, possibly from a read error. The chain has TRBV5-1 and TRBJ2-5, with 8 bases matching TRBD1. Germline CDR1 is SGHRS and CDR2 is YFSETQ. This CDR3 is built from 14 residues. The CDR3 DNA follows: TGCTCCAGCTGGAGACAGGGGCTTGGGGAGACCCAGTACTTC. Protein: CSSWRQGLGETQYF. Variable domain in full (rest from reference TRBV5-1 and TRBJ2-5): KAGVTQTPRYLIKTRGQQVTLSCSPISGHRSVSWYQQTPGQGLQFLFEYFSETQRNKGNFPGRFSGRQFSNSRSEMNVSTLELGDSALYLCSSWRQGLGETQYFGPGTRLLVL.

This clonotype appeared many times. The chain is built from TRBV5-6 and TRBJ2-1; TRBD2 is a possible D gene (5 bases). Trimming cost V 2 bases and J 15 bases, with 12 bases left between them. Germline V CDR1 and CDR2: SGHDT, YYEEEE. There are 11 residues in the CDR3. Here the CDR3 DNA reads TGTGCCAGCAGCTTCCAACTAGAACTGTTCTTC. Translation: CASSFQLELFF.

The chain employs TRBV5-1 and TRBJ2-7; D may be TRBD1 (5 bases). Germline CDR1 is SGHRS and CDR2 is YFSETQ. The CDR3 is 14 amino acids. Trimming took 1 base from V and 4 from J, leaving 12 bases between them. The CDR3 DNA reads TGCGCCAGCAGCTTGACAGGCCAGAGGTACGAGCAGTACTTC. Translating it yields CASSLTGQRYEQYF.

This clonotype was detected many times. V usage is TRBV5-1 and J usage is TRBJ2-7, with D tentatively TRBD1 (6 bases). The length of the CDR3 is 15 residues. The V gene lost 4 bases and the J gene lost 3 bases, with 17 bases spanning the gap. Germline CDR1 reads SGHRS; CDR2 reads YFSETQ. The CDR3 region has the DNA TGCGCCAGCAGCGATCAACGACGAGGGGGCTACGAGCAGTACTTC. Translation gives CASSDQRRGGYEQYF.

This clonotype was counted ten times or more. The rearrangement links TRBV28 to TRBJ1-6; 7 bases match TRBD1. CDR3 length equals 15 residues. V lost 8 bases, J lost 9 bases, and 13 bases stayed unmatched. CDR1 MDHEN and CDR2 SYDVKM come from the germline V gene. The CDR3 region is CASGRTGDGGSPLHF. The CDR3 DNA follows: TGTGCCAGCGGCCGTACAGGGGATGGTGGTTCACCCCTCCACTTT.

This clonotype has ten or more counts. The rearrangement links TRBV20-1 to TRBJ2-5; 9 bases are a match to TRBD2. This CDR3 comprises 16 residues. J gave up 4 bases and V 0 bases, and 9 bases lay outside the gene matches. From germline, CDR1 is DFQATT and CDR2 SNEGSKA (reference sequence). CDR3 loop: CSARDYGAGGAETQYF. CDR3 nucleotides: TGCAGTGCTAGAGATTACGGAGCGGGAGGAGCAGAGACCCAGTACTTC.

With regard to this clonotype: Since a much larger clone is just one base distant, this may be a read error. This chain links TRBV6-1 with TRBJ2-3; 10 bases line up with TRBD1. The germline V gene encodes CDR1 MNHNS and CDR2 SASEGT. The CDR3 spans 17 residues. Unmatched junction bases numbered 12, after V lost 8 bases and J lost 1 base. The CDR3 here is CASERTGGGVGTDTQYF. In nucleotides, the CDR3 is TGTGCCAGCGAGCGGACAGGGGGAGGGGTTGGCACAGATACGCAGTATTTT.

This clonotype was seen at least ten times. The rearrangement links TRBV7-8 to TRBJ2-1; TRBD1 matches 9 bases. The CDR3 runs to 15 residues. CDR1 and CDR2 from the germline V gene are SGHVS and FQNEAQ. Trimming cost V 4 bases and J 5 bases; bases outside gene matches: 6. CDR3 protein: CASSYQTGGNNEQFF. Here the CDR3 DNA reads TGTGCCAGCAGCTACCAGACAGGGGGAAACAATGAGCAGTTCTTC. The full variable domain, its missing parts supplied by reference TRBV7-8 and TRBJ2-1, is GAGVSQSPRYKVAKRGQDVALRCDPISGHVSLFWYQQALGQGPEFLTYFQNEAQLDKSGLPSDRFFAERPEGSVSTLKIQRTQQEDSAVYLCASSYQTGGNNEQFFGPGTRLTVL.